There are a few counts of the clone carrying this T cell receptor (beta chain). MiXCR was run by TCRdb on the reads, yielding one entry per CDR3 protein. Of approximately 170,000 distinct CDR3 sequences listed, around an eighth are singletons. The data were taken from a study of T cell repertoires in cytomegalovirus infection. CDR1 and CDR2 from the germline V gene are MDHEN and SYDVKM. The CDR3 contains 15 residues. V lost 6 bases and J lost 0, with 12 bases in between. The sequencing input was PBMCs. This clonotype was sampled from a human donor in good health (CMV status not recorded). Some clones in this sample may be carry-over from other donors' samples. This chain uses TRBV28 with TRBJ2-1; D is unclear. In DNA, the CDR3 is TGTGCCAGCAGGGTTTTCTCCAGCTCCTACAATGAGCAGTTCTTC. The encoded protein is CASRVFSSSYNEQFF.